One and the same sample provided the 20 T cell receptor beta chains below, sequenced in a study of CXCR3-negative and CXCR3-positive naive CD8 T cells. In preparing the TRB cDNA libraries, 5' RACE with UMI labels was used. Using the 5' RACE reads, TCRdb records one entry per CDR3 protein without DNA. In total, the table holds about 57,000 distinct CDR3 sequences. The material sequenced was memory CD8+ T cells from blood. The receptor set was obtained from a human donor in good health. Some clones in this sample may be carry-over from other donors' samples.

This chain links TRBV6-2 or TRBV6-3 with TRBJ2-3; no DNA is available, so the TRBD2 call from TCRdb remains unchecked. This CDR3 is 16 amino acids long. Germline V gives CDR1 MNHEY, CDR2 SVGEGT. The CDR3 is CASSYAQRGGADTQYF.

The chain carries TRBV6-4 and TRBJ1-2; TCRdb's assignment of TRBD1 cannot be checked, as there is no DNA. The germline CDR1 and CDR2 sequences are MRHNA and SNTAGT. The CDR3 covers 14 residues. Here the CDR3 reads CASSDSMGVDGYTF.

The chain employs TRBV25-1 and TRBJ2-3; as DNA is missing, the TRBD2 call by TCRdb cannot be tested. The CDR3 runs 16 residues. Per the germline V gene, CDR1 is MGHDK and CDR2 is SYGVNS. The CDR3 loop reads CASSEHVIAGTDTQYF.

This chain joins TRBV6-2 or TRBV6-3 and TRBJ1-5; TCRdb gives TRBD1 as the D gene, but with no DNA this cannot be confirmed. Germline V gene sequence: CDR1 MNHEY, CDR2 SVGEGT. The CDR3 sequence is 13 residues long. The CDR3 region is CASSYRDNQPQHF.

The chain carries TRBV14 and TRBJ2-1. Germline V lookup: CDR1 SGHDN, CDR2 FVKESK. This CDR3 spans 13 amino acids. The CDR3 reads CASSQEVNNEQFF.

The chain couples TRBV14 to TRBJ2-1. The germline gives CDR1 SGHDN, CDR2 FVKESK. The CDR3 extends over 15 amino acids. CDR3 loop: CASSQARPSYNEQFF.

The chain has TRBV29-1 and TRBJ2-2; TCRdb designates TRBD1, a call that cannot be tested without DNA. The CDR3 covers 12 residues. Germline CDR1 SQVTM, CDR2 ANQGSEA. The CDR3 region is CSVLQGTGELFF.

The chain employs TRBV29-1 and TRBJ2-7. The CDR3 contains 13 residues. The germline V gene has CDR1 SQVTM and CDR2 ANQGSEA. The CDR3 sequence: CSVEEPDTYEQYF.

This chain connects TRBV12-3 or TRBV12-4 to TRBJ2-7; TCRdb designates TRBD2, a call that cannot be tested without DNA. This CDR3 spans 16 amino acids. The CDR3: CASSSSGTSGTYEQYF.

This chain links TRBV29-1 with TRBJ2-5; with no DNA, the TCRdb D assignment of TRBD1 cannot be verified. The CDR3 has 13 amino acids. Germline CDR1 is SQVTM and CDR2 is ANQGSEA. CDR3 sequence: CSVNPGAGETQYF.

This chain joins TRBV6-5 and TRBJ2-6; there is no DNA to check the TCRdb D call of TRBD1. The length of the CDR3 is 17 residues. The germline CDR1 and CDR2 sequences are MNHEY and SVGAGI. CDR3 protein: CASSYTGSSSGANVLTF.

The genes are TRBV29-1 and TRBJ2-1; TCRdb indicates TRBD2, and absent DNA this call remains unverified. Looked up from germline, CDR1 is SQVTM and CDR2 is ANQGSEA. The CDR3 contains 17 residues. CDR3 sequence: CSVDWGFGTSGYNEQFF.

V and J are TRBV2 and TRBJ2-3. Germline CDR1 is SNHLY and CDR2 is FYNNEI. CDR3 length: 15 amino acids. CDR3: CASSEFVPRTDTQYF. Full variable domain (rest looked up from reference TRBV2 and TRBJ2-3): EPEVTQTPSHQVTQMGQEVILRCVPISNHLYFYWYRQILGQKVEFLVSFYNNEISEKSEIFDDQFSVERPDGSNFTLKIRSTKLEDSAMYFCASSEFVPRTDTQYFGPGTRLTVL.

This sequence joins TRBV9 and TRBJ1-1; absent DNA, TCRdb's TRBD1 call cannot be checked. Germline CDR1 and CDR2: SGDLS and YYNGEE. This CDR3 region has 18 residues. The CDR3 loop reads CASSEGQGEEYTDTEAFF.

V and J are TRBV7-6 and TRBJ2-7; TCRdb gives TRBD1 as the D gene, but with no DNA this cannot be confirmed. CDR3 length: 15 residues. Germline CDR1 reads SGHVS; CDR2 reads FNYEAQ. The CDR3 sequence: CASSLGDRRSYEQYF. Full variable domain (rest looked up from reference TRBV7-6 and TRBJ2-7): GAGVSQSPRYKVTKRGQDVALRCDPISGHVSLYWYRQALGQGPEFLTYFNYEAQQDKSGLPNDRFSAERPEGSISTLTIQRTEQRDSAMYRCASSLGDRRSYEQYFGPGTRLTVT.

The J gene is TRBJ2-6, the V gene TRBV20-1; TCRdb picks TRBD1, but there is no DNA to check that call. The CDR3 is 21 amino acids. Germline V gene sequence: CDR1 DFQATT, CDR2 SNEGSKA (reference sequence). This chain's CDR3 is CSAAGKRGQSGPLSGANVLTF.

The gene calls are TRBV29-1 and TRBJ1-6; checking the TCRdb D call of TRBD1 is not possible without DNA. Germline CDR1 SQVTM, CDR2 ANQGSEA. The CDR3 is 13 residues long. The CDR3 protein is CSVGDREGSPLHF. Combining the CDR3 with reference TRBV29-1 and TRBJ1-6 gives the whole variable domain SAVISQKPSRDICQRGTSLTIQCQVDSQVTMMFWYRQQPGQSLTLIATANQGSEATYESGFVIDKFPISRPNLTFSTLTVSNMSPEDSSIYLCSVGDREGSPLHFGNGTRLTVT.

The V gene is TRBV6-5, the J gene TRBJ2-3. CDR3 length: 14 amino acids. Germline V gene sequence: CDR1 MNHEY, CDR2 SVGAGI. The chain's CDR3 is CASGDSGEPDTQYF.

This chain joins TRBV12-3 or TRBV12-4 and TRBJ2-5; TCRdb gives TRBD1 as the D gene, but with no DNA this cannot be confirmed. The length of the CDR3 is 17 residues. CDR3 region: CASSFGDSHKGQETQYF.

This chain uses TRBV20-1 with TRBJ2-1; as DNA is missing, the TRBD2 call by TCRdb cannot be tested. The CDR3 totals 14 residues. Germline V gene sequence: CDR1 DFQATT, CDR2 SNEGSKA (reference sequence). The CDR3 is CSAVSGRDYNEQFF.